These 26 T cell receptor beta chains came from one sample sequenced in a study of cytomegalovirus exposure and HLA in healthy donors. Use of 60 Vbeta and 13 Jbeta primers characterized the PCR. The table came from immunoSEQ multiplex PCR; TCRdb's copy has only in-frame clones and leaves some out. The data contain 140,000 to 150,000 clones, about 76% of them seen just once; the ten biggest clones take up roughly 4.2%. Sequencing used PBMCs. These receptor sequences come from a male donor in good health and CMV-seronegative.

This chain joins TRBV4-1 and TRBJ1-5, with D tentatively TRBD1 (6 bases). CDR1 MGHRA and CDR2 YSYEKL come from the germline V gene. With 3 bases removed from V and 7 bases from J, the gap between germline ends came to 19 bases. The CDR3 has 16 residues. The CDR3 coding sequence is TGCGCCAGCAGCCACTCCCTGGTCAGGGGCCCCCAGCCCCAGCATTTT. This sequence encodes CASSHSLVRGPQPQHF.

This clone appeared a single time. The rearrangement links TRBV11-3 to TRBJ2-4, with a possible D match to TRBD2 (6 bases). The CDR3 runs 13 residues. V was pared by 5 bases and J by 6 bases, with 11 bases between. Germline assignment: CDR1 SGHNT and CDR2 YENEEA. DNA for the CDR3: TGTGCCAGCAGCGGGGGGAGCGGAAACATTCAGTACTTC. This codes for CASSGGSGNIQYF. Combining the CDR3 with reference TRBV11-3 and TRBJ2-4 gives the whole variable domain EAGVVQSPRYKIIEKKQPVAFWCNPISGHNTLYWYLQNLGQGPELLIRYENEEAVDDSQLPKDRFSAERLKGVDSTLKIQPAELGDSAVYLCASSGGSGNIQYFGAGTRLSVL.

This chain links TRBV19 with TRBJ1-6; 8 bases match TRBD1. The V segment lost 5 bases and the J segment 8 bases; nucleotides outside the gene matches: 5. The CDR3 runs to 14 residues. Germline loops: CDR1 LNHDA, CDR2 SQIVND (reference sequence). CDR3 residues: CASSRTGNDSPLHF. The CDR3 region has the DNA TGTGCCAGTAGTCGGACAGGGAACGATTCACCCCTCCACTTT. Full variable domain (missing parts from reference TRBV19 and TRBJ1-6): DGGITQSPKYLFRKEGQNVTLSCEQNLNHDAMYWYRQDPGQGLRLIYYSQIVNDFQKGDIAEGYSVSREKKESFPLTVTSAQKNPTAFYLCASSRTGNDSPLHFGNGTRLTVT.

V and J are TRBV6-5 and TRBJ1-2; 10 nucleotides agree with TRBD1. The CDR3 is 13 residues long. J lost 6 bases, V lost 6 bases, and 4 bases had no gene match. Germline V gene sequence: CDR1 MNHEY, CDR2 SVGAGI. The CDR3 nucleotides are TGTGCCAGCAGGCGACAGGGGGCTAATGGCTACACCTTC. Protein product: CASRRQGANGYTF.

The chain links TRBV5-4 to TRBJ1-4; D unresolved. The CDR3 runs 17 residues. Per germline, CDR1 SGHNT and CDR2 YYREEE (reference sequence). V shed 3 bases and J shed 1 base, with 16 bases lying between them. CDR3 residues: CASSSGLTRGTNEKLFF. The CDR3 nucleotides read TGTGCCAGCAGCTCCGGACTCACCCGGGGAACTAATGAAAAACTGTTTTTT.

This sequence joins TRBV2 and TRBJ2-5; the D gene is possibly TRBD1 (7 bases). The CDR3 covers 13 residues. Germline values: CDR1 SNHLY, CDR2 FYNNEI. Trimming stripped 11 bases from V and 5 bases from J, with 18 bases between. DNA for the CDR3: TGTGCCGAAGGGGGCAGGGGGGACGAGACCCAGTACTTC. Its protein product is CAEGGRGDETQYF.

In its sample, this clone was seen once. The V gene is TRBV4-1, the J gene TRBJ2-7, with D possibly matching TRBD1 (7 bases). Trimming removed 0 bases from V and 3 bases from J, with 12 bases in between. The germline V gene encodes CDR1 MGHRA and CDR2 YSYEKL. This CDR3 has 15 residues. The CDR3 loop is CASSQDRGTFYEQYF. The CDR3 coding sequence is TGCGCCAGCAGCCAAGACAGGGGGACTTTCTACGAGCAGTACTTC.

CDR3 region: CASSIGTKGAEAFF. CDR3 in DNA: TGTGCCAGTAGTATCGGGACGAAGGGGGCTGAAGCTTTCTTT. V is TRBV19 and J is TRBJ1-1; the D gene is possibly TRBD1 (6 bases). V was trimmed by 3 bases and J by 6 bases, leaving 14 bases between them. CDR1 and CDR2 (germline): LNHDA, SQIVND (reference sequence). The length of the CDR3 is 14 residues.

The rearrangement links TRBV7-9 to TRBJ2-1, with D possibly TRBD1 on 5 matching bases. The CDR3 runs to 15 residues. V lost 0 bases and J 2 bases, leaving 8 bases between the germline ends. CDR1 is SEHNR and CDR2 is FQNEAQ in the germline V gene (reference sequence). This chain's CDR3 is CASSLAQGTYNEQFF. In nucleotides, the CDR3 is TGTGCCAGCAGCTTAGCTCAGGGTACCTACAATGAGCAGTTCTTC.

The chain recombines TRBV27 with TRBJ2-7; 7 positions match TRBD1. The CDR3 runs 14 residues. V shed 10 bases and J 2 bases; nucleotides not matched to a gene: 11. Germline V lookup: CDR1 MNHEY, CDR2 SMNVEV (reference sequence). DNA for the CDR3: TGTGCCACCGGCTACCGGGACAGTCCCTACGAGCAGTACTTC. Protein: CATGYRDSPYEQYF.

The table lists this clone with a few counts. The rearrangement joins TRBV15 to TRBJ2-5; TRBD1 agrees at 7 bases. This CDR3 contains 14 residues. J was trimmed by 1 base and V by 3 bases; bases with no gene match: 2. Germline assignment: CDR1 LNHNV and CDR2 YYDKDF (reference sequence). CDR3 DNA: TGTGCCACCAGCAGGGGACAGCTCCAAGAGACCCAGTACTTC. Its translation is CATSRGQLQETQYF.

V and J are TRBV7-2 and TRBJ2-2; 8 bases align to TRBD1. Looked up from germline, CDR1 is SGHTA and CDR2 is FQGNSA. CDR3 length: 17 residues. The V and J ends lost 5 bases and 7 bases, in that order; junction bases with no gene match: 15. DNA of the CDR3: TGTGCCAGCAGCCCCCCCGCCGGCAGGGGGCGGGTCGGGGAGCTGTTTTTT. Protein sequence: CASSPPAGRGRVGELFF.

This clone has a single count. The CDR3: CTSSQPGLGIYNEQFF. The CDR3 coding sequence is TGCACCAGCAGCCAGCCGGGACTAGGGATCTACAATGAGCAGTTCTTC. V is TRBV1 and J is TRBJ2-1; the D segment call TRBD2 is taken from the table without a DNA check. TRBV1 is termed a pseudogene. This CDR3 is built from 16 residues.

The rearrangement joins TRBV7-2 to TRBJ2-7; TRBD1 matches at 7 bases. The CDR3 length is 15 residues. V lost 3 bases to trimming and J lost 2 bases; unmatched junction nucleotides: 7. CDR1 SGHTA and CDR2 FQGNSA come from the germline V gene. DNA of the CDR3: TGTGCCAGCAGCTTCCGGACAGGACAAACCTACGAGCAGTACTTC. Protein sequence: CASSFRTGQTYEQYF.

This clone was counted a single time. The chain is built from TRBV2 and TRBJ2-6; D perhaps matches TRBD2 (6 bases). CDR1 is SNHLY and CDR2 is FYNNEI in the germline V gene. This CDR3 is 17 amino acids long. Deletions cut 6 bases from V and 0 bases from J, with 15 bases between. CDR3 protein: CASRREAGRSGANVLTF. The DNA of the CDR3 is TGTGCCAGCAGGAGGGAAGCGGGTCGCTCTGGGGCCAACGTCCTGACTTTC.

The chain employs TRBV9 and TRBJ2-7; 9 bases line up with TRBD2. Germline V gene sequence: CDR1 SGDLS, CDR2 YYNGEE. The CDR3 totals 14 residues. V gave up 6 bases and J gave up 9 bases; unmatched junction bases: 13. CDR3 region: CASNSGLAFEGQYF. The CDR3 nucleotides read TGTGCCAGCAACTCGGGACTAGCCTTTGAGGGGCAGTACTTC.

This rearrangement joins TRBV7-8 to TRBJ1-5; unclear D gene. Germline lookup yields CDR1 SGHVS and CDR2 FQNEAQ. CDR3 length equals 15 residues. V was pared by 2 bases and J by 6 bases, with 14 bases between. This CDR3 is CASSLIPLGGQPQHF. Written as DNA, the CDR3 is TGTGCCAGCAGCTTAATTCCCCTGGGAGGTCAGCCCCAGCATTTT.

This clone was counted once. The chain carries TRBV11-2 and TRBJ1-1, with D possibly being TRBD1 (6 bases). The CDR3 is made up of 14 amino acids. V lost 4 bases to trimming and J lost 5 bases, with 14 bases between them. Germline V lookup: CDR1 SGHAT, CDR2 FQNNGV. Written as DNA, the CDR3 is TGTGCCAGCAGCTCAATCACAGGGTTGACTGAAGCTTTCTTT. Amino acid sequence: CASSSITGLTEAFF.

The chain combines TRBV30 with TRBJ1-6; 11 bases are a match to TRBD1. Per the germline V gene, CDR1 is GTSNPN and CDR2 is SVGIG (reference sequence). This CDR3 spans 15 amino acids. Unmatched junction bases numbered 7, after V lost 2 bases and J lost 10 bases. CDR3 coding DNA: TGTGCCTGGAGTTTCGGACAGGGGGCTTTATCACCCCTCCACTTT. It yields the protein CAWSFGQGALSPLHF.

The chain carries TRBV6-5 and TRBJ2-7; 8 nucleotides align to TRBD1. J was trimmed by 6 bases and V by 2 bases; bases with no gene match: 6. This CDR3 region has 14 residues. Germline-derived CDR1 and CDR2 are MNHEY and SVGAGI. CDR3 residues: CASSYEAGGFEQYF. CDR3 bases: TGTGCCAGCAGTTACGAGGCAGGGGGCTTCGAGCAGTACTTC.

V usage is TRBV7-2 and J usage is TRBJ1-1, with 11 positions matching TRBD1. J gave up 4 bases and V 5 bases, and 15 bases lay outside the gene matches. The CDR3 contains 18 residues. CDR1 and CDR2 from the germline V gene are SGHTA and FQGNSA. This CDR3 reads CASSKSGQGAAGVTEAFF. CDR3 in DNA: TGTGCCAGCAGCAAAAGCGGACAGGGGGCTGCGGGAGTCACTGAAGCTTTCTTT.

The chain uses TRBV18 and TRBJ2-5; D not certain. The germline V gene encodes CDR1 KGHSH and CDR2 LQKENI. The V end lost 0 bases, the J end lost 5 bases, and 7 bases lay between the germline ends. This CDR3 has 13 amino acids. CDR3 protein: CASSPPGAETQYF. The CDR3 coding sequence is TGTGCCAGCTCACCACCGGGCGCGGAGACCCAGTACTTC.

V usage is TRBV6-5 and J usage is TRBJ1-4; no clear D gene. Germline V gene data show CDR1 as MNHEY and CDR2 as SVGAGI. V dropped 6 bases and J dropped 2 bases, with 13 bases sitting between them. This CDR3 region has 15 residues. CDR3 sequence: CASSARGRTNEKLFF. As DNA, the CDR3 is TGTGCCAGCAGCGCTCGCGGGCGGACTAATGAAAAACTGTTTTTT.

The chain combines TRBV7-2 with TRBJ2-5; the D is unclear. This CDR3 comprises 13 residues. V was pared by 5 bases and J by 2 bases, with 9 bases between. Per germline, CDR1 SGHTA and CDR2 FQGNSA. As DNA, the CDR3 is TGTGCCAGCAGCACCACTTGGCAAGAGACCCAGTACTTC. Protein product: CASSTTWQETQYF.

V is TRBV11-2 and J is TRBJ1-2; 7 nucleotides line up with TRBD1. This CDR3 has 14 residues. The V gene end was trimmed by 7 bases and the J gene end by 2 bases; junction bases not matched to a gene: 7. CDR1 and CDR2 from the germline V gene are SGHAT and FQNNGV. The CDR3 is CASTELTGNYGYTF. DNA of the CDR3: TGTGCCAGCACCGAATTGACAGGGAACTATGGCTACACCTTC.

The V gene is TRBV4-2, the J gene TRBJ2-5; 11 bases map to TRBD2. The CDR3 extends over 16 amino acids. Germline trimming cut 0 bases from V and 2 bases from J; bases unmatched to any gene: 2. Germline CDR1 LGHNA, CDR2 YNFKEQ. CDR3 residues: CASSQEGTSGQETQYF. CDR3 DNA: TGTGCCAGCAGCCAAGAAGGGACTAGCGGACAAGAGACCCAGTACTTC.